These 8 T cell receptor beta chains came from one sample sequenced in a study of blood T cell repertoires in COVID-19. Here immunoSEQ multiplex PCR was the method, and the copy in TCRdb shows in-frame clones only, minus some. This table holds fewer than 120,000 clones, roughly 87% found once. Source material: peripheral blood. These receptors originate from a human donor in a cohort sampled during active COVID-19.

The chain couples TRBV7-2 to TRBJ1-5, with D hard to call. Trimming pared 4 bases from V and 0 bases from J, leaving 4 bases between. The germline gives CDR1 SGHTA, CDR2 FQGNSA. The CDR3 runs to 13 residues. CDR3 sequence reads: CASSSHSNQPQHF. The CDR3 DNA is TGTGCCAGCAGCTCCCATAGCAATCAGCCCCAGCATTTT.

The V and J genes are TRBV6-5 and TRBJ2-3; weak D call: TRBD2 (6 bases). Germline CDR1 MNHEY, CDR2 SVGAGI. V gave up 2 bases and J gave up 2 bases, with 11 bases separating them. This CDR3 region has 15 residues. The chain's CDR3 is CASSYGAGITDTQYF. The DNA for the CDR3 is TGTGCCAGCAGTTACGGGGCGGGGATCACAGATACGCAGTATTTT.

CDR3 in amino acids: CASSSLASGSSYEQYF. CDR3 bases: TGTGCCAGCAGTTCTCTAGCTAGCGGGAGCTCCTACGAGCAGTACTTC. V usage is TRBV27 and J usage is TRBJ2-7, with 10 positions matching TRBD2. The V segment lost 4 bases and the J segment 0 bases; nucleotides outside the gene matches: 6. The CDR3 is 16 amino acids. CDR1 MNHEY and CDR2 SMNVEV come from the germline V gene (reference sequence).

The rearrangement joins TRBV10-3 to TRBJ2-7; 7 nucleotides align to TRBD1. The CDR3 has 13 amino acids. CDR1 and CDR2 (germline): ENHRY, SYGVKD. J gave up 0 bases and V 4 bases, and 0 bases lay outside the gene matches. The CDR3: CAISGTGSYEQYF. CDR3 in DNA: TGTGCCATCAGTGGGACAGGCTCCTACGAGCAGTACTTC.

This chain connects TRBV5-1 to TRBJ1-2, with 7 positions matching TRBD1. Germline values: CDR1 SGHRS, CDR2 YFSETQ. CDR3 length: 16 residues. The V gene end was trimmed by 4 bases and the J gene end by 0 bases; junction bases not matched to a gene: 9. The CDR3 spells CASSPGRDSPNYGYTF. Written as DNA, the CDR3 is TGCGCCAGCAGCCCTGGCCGGGACAGCCCTAACTATGGCTACACCTTC.

The V gene is TRBV5-1, the J gene TRBJ1-1, with D possibly TRBD1 on 5 matching bases. CDR1 and CDR2 from the germline V gene are SGHRS and YFSETQ. Deletions cut 4 bases from V and 2 bases from J, with 15 bases between. The CDR3 covers 15 residues. CDR3 DNA sequence: TGCGCCAGCAGCCCCACCCGACAGTCCAACACTGAAGCTTTCTTT. The encoded protein is CASSPTRQSNTEAFF.

The chain is built from TRBV27 and TRBJ2-3, with D possibly TRBD2 on 6 matching bases. V shed 4 bases and J shed 0 bases, with 8 bases lying between them. The CDR3 sequence is 14 residues long. Germline lookup yields CDR1 MNHEY and CDR2 SMNVEV (reference sequence). The CDR3 protein is CASSWEASTDTQYF. The CDR3 region has the DNA TGTGCCAGCAGTTGGGAGGCTAGCACAGATACGCAGTATTTT.

The gene calls are TRBV7-9 and TRBJ2-5; D unclear. V lost 0 bases and J lost 0, with 8 bases in between. Germline V CDR1 and CDR2: SEHNR, FQNEAQ (reference sequence). This CDR3 region has 15 residues. CDR3 residues: CASSLAVGYQETQYF. The CDR3 DNA sequence: TGTGCCAGCAGCTTAGCTGTGGGCTACCAAGAGACCCAGTACTTC.